The 26 T cell receptor beta chains listed next were all sequenced from one sample in a study of blood T cell repertoires in COVID-19. Here immunoSEQ multiplex PCR was the method, and the copy in TCRdb shows in-frame clones only, minus some. The profile shows some 65,000 clones, 65% to 90% of them singletons. The sample was peripheral blood. These receptors were collected from a man older than 75 with acute or convalescent COVID-19.

This clone was counted once. V and J are TRBV6-2 or TRBV6-3 and TRBJ1-2; weak D call: TRBD1 (6 bases). CDR3 length: 15 residues. Trimming shortened V by 5 bases and J by 5 bases, and 18 bases separated the two germline ends. CDR1 is MNHEY and CDR2 is SVGEGT in the germline V gene. The CDR3 reads CASSPPRTETYGYTF. The CDR3 bases are TGTGCCAGCAGTCCCCCCAGGACAGAGACTTATGGCTACACCTTC.

V and J are TRBV2 and TRBJ2-5, with D possibly matching TRBD1 (6 bases). V was trimmed by 8 bases and J by 2 bases, leaving 12 bases between them. Germline V gene lookup returns CDR1 SNHLY and CDR2 FYNNEI. This CDR3 comprises 13 residues. The CDR3 DNA sequence: TGTGCCAGCGGGCGACAGGAACAAGAGACCCAGTACTTC. This translates into CASGRQEQETQYF.

The chain links TRBV10-3 to TRBJ1-3, with unresolved D. V dropped 3 bases and J dropped 6 bases, with 9 bases sitting between them. Germline V gene lookup returns CDR1 ENHRY and CDR2 SYGVKD. The CDR3 totals 13 residues. The CDR3 coding sequence is TGTGCCATCAGTGACCGGCTAGAAAACACCATATATTTT. Amino acid sequence: CAISDRLENTIYF.

The table lists this clone with a count of one. The rearrangement uses TRBV6-5 and TRBJ2-1; 10 bases are a match to TRBD2. Germline CDR1 reads MNHEY; CDR2 reads SVGAGI. The CDR3 is 15 amino acids. Unmatched junction bases numbered 7, after V lost 7 bases and J lost 4 bases. The CDR3 DNA reads as TGTGCCAGCACCCCGGCTAGCGGGGGATACAATGAGCAGTTCTTC. Translated, it gives CASTPASGGYNEQFF.

V and J are TRBV5-1 and TRBJ1-3, with 7 bases aligning to TRBD1. V lost 4 bases and J lost 4; bases outside the gene matches: 5. Per the germline V gene, CDR1 is SGHRS and CDR2 is YFSETQ. CDR3 length equals 14 residues. The CDR3 DNA is TGCGCCAGCAGCCCAACACAGGGGGGAAACACCATATATTTT. Its translation: CASSPTQGGNTIYF.

The chain uses TRBV5-1 and TRBJ2-7, with 11 bases lining up with TRBD2. The ends lost 5 bases at V and 4 bases at J; junction bases unmatched: 5. Per germline, CDR1 SGHRS and CDR2 YFSETQ. The CDR3 is made up of 14 amino acids. The CDR3 DNA follows: TGCGCCAGCAGTCGAACTAGCGGGAGTTACGAGCAGTACTTC. Amino acid sequence: CASSRTSGSYEQYF. Based on the CDR3 plus reference TRBV5-1 and TRBJ2-7, the full variable domain is KAGVTQTPRYLIKTRGQQVTLSCSPISGHRSVSWYQQTPGQGLQFLFEYFSETQRNKGNFPGRFSGRQFSNSRSEMNVSTLELGDSALYLCASSRTSGSYEQYFGPGTRLTVT.

The CDR3 reads CASSLEGPSFGYTF. The CDR3 DNA reads TGTGCCAGCAGCTTGGAGGGGCCTAGTTTTGGCTACACCTTC. V and J are TRBV7-9 and TRBJ1-2; weak D call: TRBD1 (5 bases). Per germline, CDR1 SEHNR and CDR2 FQNEAQ (reference sequence). Deletions cut 3 bases from V and 7 bases from J, with 15 bases between. The CDR3 contains 14 residues.

This clone was seen a few times. The chain carries TRBV19 and TRBJ2-3; the match to TRBD2 covers 7 bases. CDR1 is LNHDA, CDR2 SQIVND, per germline (reference sequence). Germline trimming cut 11 bases from V and 0 bases from J; bases unmatched to any gene: 8. The CDR3 sequence is 14 residues long. The chain's CDR3 is CAVVAGGSTDTQYF. In nucleotides, the CDR3 is TGTGCCGTGGTAGCCGGGGGGAGCACAGATACGCAGTATTTT.

The J gene is TRBJ2-1, the V gene TRBV11-3; TRBD1 matches 8 bases. Germline lookup yields CDR1 SGHNT and CDR2 YENEEA. This CDR3 is built from 15 residues. V dropped 1 base and J dropped 2; count of bases not matched to a gene: 1. The CDR3 loop is CASSLVRGPYNEQFF. The CDR3 nucleotides read TGTGCCAGCAGCTTAGTCAGGGGGCCCTACAATGAGCAGTTCTTC.

The chain employs TRBV9 and TRBJ2-1; 8 positions match TRBD2. Trimming at V came to 4 bases and at J to 3 bases, leaving 12 bases not matched to a gene. CDR3 size: 17 residues. Germline-derived CDR1 and CDR2 are SGDLS and YYNGEE. The CDR3: CASSPMGLAGLYNEQFF. The CDR3 coding sequence is TGTGCCAGCAGCCCTATGGGGCTAGCGGGTCTCTACAATGAGCAGTTCTTC.

The CDR3 bases are TGTGCCAGCAGCTTGGAGGGGCTCACCCTGAACACTGAAGCTTTCTTT. Its protein is CASSLEGLTLNTEAFF. The V gene is TRBV5-6, the J gene TRBJ1-1; tentatively, D is TRBD1 (5 bases). CDR3 length: 16 residues. The germline CDR1 and CDR2 sequences are SGHDT and YYEEEE. V lost 0 bases to trimming and J lost 0 bases, with 12 bases between them.

This rearrangement joins TRBV5-1 to TRBJ2-5, with TRBD2 matching over 10 bases. The CDR3 has 16 residues. From germline, CDR1 is SGHRS and CDR2 YFSETQ. With 0 bases clipped from V and 2 bases from J, the junction kept 4 bases outside the gene matches. The CDR3 coding sequence is TGCGCCAGCAGCTTGGCGGTAGCGGGAGGTCAAGAGACCCAGTACTTC. Translated, it gives CASSLAVAGGQETQYF.

In this sample, this clone turned up once. The chain is built from TRBV18 and TRBJ2-7; a possible D gene is TRBD1 (6 bases). The CDR3 spans 12 residues. V dropped 5 bases and J dropped 3 bases, with 8 bases sitting between them. Germline lookup yields CDR1 KGHSH and CDR2 LQKENI. CDR3 protein: CASSKQGYEQYF. The CDR3 nucleotides read TGTGCCAGCTCAAAACAGGGCTACGAGCAGTACTTC.

The gene calls are TRBV7-2 and TRBJ1-3; perhaps TRBD1 as D (5 bases). The germline CDR1 and CDR2 sequences are SGHTA and FQGNSA. The germline V and J ends were trimmed by 5 bases and 2 bases, with 19 bases remaining between them. CDR3 size: 17 residues. CDR3 sequence: CASSPDRPGGTGNTIYF. CDR3 in DNA: TGTGCCAGCAGCCCCGATCGACCCGGGGGGACTGGAAACACCATATATTTT.

CDR3 sequence (DNA): TGTGCCATCCGACAGCCCAATCAGCCCCAGCATTTT. This translates into CAIRQPNQPQHF. The chain links TRBV10-3 to TRBJ1-5; the D gene is possibly TRBD1 (5 bases). The CDR3 is 12 residues long. From germline, CDR1 is ENHRY and CDR2 SYGVKD. The V and J ends lost 8 bases and 3 bases respectively, with 8 bases between them.

This sequence joins TRBV6-5 and TRBJ1-1; D gene unclear. The germline V gene encodes CDR1 MNHEY and CDR2 SVGAGI. The CDR3 totals 12 residues. V shed 7 bases and J shed 1 base, with 7 bases lying between them. The CDR3 DNA sequence: TGTGCCAGCACCCCCGGGAACACTGAAGCTTTCTTT. Translated: CASTPGNTEAFF.

CDR3 region: CSLGLAYGYTF. The CDR3 nucleotides read TGCAGTTTAGGGCTAGCTTATGGCTACACCTTC. The chain joins TRBV20-1 to TRBJ1-2; unclear D gene. V was clipped by 8 bases and J by 5 bases, with 12 bases between them. Per the germline V gene, CDR1 is DFQATT and CDR2 is SNEGSKA (reference sequence). The CDR3 extends over 11 amino acids.

This chain links TRBV24-1 with TRBJ2-1; 11 bases fit TRBD2. Germline CDR1 KGHDR, CDR2 SFDVKD. CDR3 length equals 17 residues. V shed 1 base, J shed 0 bases, and the junction held 1 base outside the gene matches. Here the CDR3 DNA reads TGTGCCACCAGTGATTTCCTAGCGGGAGGCTCCTACAATGAGCAGTTCTTC. This codes for CATSDFLAGGSYNEQFF.

The chain combines TRBV7-7 with TRBJ2-3; 7 positions match TRBD1. There are 15 residues in the CDR3. J was trimmed by 0 bases and V by 3 bases; bases with no gene match: 3. Germline-derived CDR1 and CDR2 are SSHAT and FNYEAQ (reference sequence). The CDR3 bases are TGTGCCAGCAGCTTGGGCAGGGGGAGCACAGATACGCAGTATTTT. It translates to CASSLGRGSTDTQYF.

This chain uses TRBV10-2 with TRBJ2-2, with TRBD2 matching over 13 bases. With 8 bases clipped from V and 4 bases from J, the junction kept 10 bases outside the gene matches. Per the germline V gene, CDR1 is WSHSY and CDR2 is SAAADI. The CDR3 contains 17 residues. CDR3 in amino acids: CASHEPGLAGLTGELFF. DNA for the CDR3: TGCGCCAGCCACGAACCGGGACTAGCGGGGCTCACCGGGGAGCTGTTTTTT.

The chain joins TRBV2 to TRBJ2-1, with D possibly being TRBD2 (6 bases). Germline values: CDR1 SNHLY, CDR2 FYNNEI. V was clipped by 3 bases and J by 5 bases, with 8 bases between them. The CDR3 consists of 13 residues. The CDR3 loop reads CASSDPGDNEQFF. CDR3 coding DNA: TGTGCCAGCAGTGACCCGGGGGACAATGAGCAGTTCTTC.

This clone was seen more than once but under ten times. CDR3 nucleotides: TGCGCCAGCAGCCTAGGACTAGCGGGAGACTACGAGCAGTACTTC. Protein sequence: CASSLGLAGDYEQYF. The rearrangement joins TRBV4-1 to TRBJ2-7; TRBD2 agrees at 13 bases. The germline gives CDR1 MGHRA, CDR2 YSYEKL. The CDR3 totals 15 residues. The J segment lost 3 bases and the V segment lost 4 bases, leaving 3 bases of the junction unmatched.

J is TRBJ2-1 and V is TRBV11-2; 10 bases fit TRBD2. V shed 5 bases, J shed 5 bases, and the junction held 6 bases outside the gene matches. CDR1 is SGHAT, CDR2 FQNNGV, per germline. This CDR3 comprises 15 residues. CDR3 amino acids: CASSPLAGVDNEQFF. The DNA for the CDR3 is TGTGCCAGCAGCCCCCTAGCGGGAGTCGACAATGAGCAGTTCTTC.

The chain couples TRBV15 to TRBJ2-7, with D perhaps TRBD2 (6 bases). The germline gives CDR1 LNHNV, CDR2 YYDKDF (reference sequence). CDR3 length: 15 residues. V lost 0 bases and J lost 1, with 10 bases in between. CDR3 in amino acids: CATSREREYSYEQYF. The CDR3 coding sequence is TGTGCCACCAGCAGAGAACGGGAGTATTCCTACGAGCAGTACTTC. The variable domain in full, completed from reference TRBV15 and TRBJ2-7, reads DAMVIQNPRYQVTQFGKPVTLSCSQTLNHNVMYWYQQKSSQAPKLLFHYYDKDFNNEADTPDNFQSRRPNTSFCFLDIRSPGLGDTAMYLCATSREREYSYEQYFGPGTRLTVT.

The J gene is TRBJ2-6, the V gene TRBV7-2; D may be TRBD2 (5 bases). This CDR3 has 15 amino acids. V was clipped by 5 bases and J by 1 base, with 9 bases between them. Germline CDR1 and CDR2: SGHTA and FQGNSA. Here the CDR3 DNA reads TGTGCCAGCAGCCCCCCGGGATCTGGGGCCAACGTCCTGACTTTC. Translation: CASSPPGSGANVLTF.

The J gene is TRBJ2-3, the V gene TRBV11-3, with 8 bases fitting TRBD2. The V and J ends lost 5 bases and 2 bases, in that order; junction bases with no gene match: 12. Per the germline V gene, CDR1 is SGHNT and CDR2 is YENEEA. The CDR3 length is 17 residues. CDR3 in amino acids: CASSLEAGASNTDTQYF. The CDR3 region has the DNA TGTGCCAGCAGCCTTGAAGCGGGGGCTTCTAACACAGATACGCAGTATTTT.